The 14 T cell receptor beta chains below all came from one sample that was sequenced in a study of T cells after yellow fever vaccination. In TCRdb, the 5' RACE reads were re-called with MiXCR into one record per CDR3 protein. The table includes more than 110,000 distinct CDR3 sequences, roughly 6.7% detected once. The input for sequencing was CD4+ T cells sorted from PBMCs, taken 10 days after the yellow fever booster vaccination. The receptor source for this set is a man aged 25 to 40 who received the YFV17D yellow fever vaccine.

This clonotype turned up a few times. This chain connects TRBV20-1 to TRBJ2-1; a weak D match, TRBD2 (6 bases). CDR1 and CDR2 (germline): DFQATT, SNEGSKA (reference sequence). This CDR3 comprises 17 residues. V was shortened by 6 bases and J by 6 bases, with 27 bases between the two germline ends. The CDR3 bases are TGCAGTGCCCCTATTGCGGGACGGCGGCTCACGGGCAATGAGCAGTTCTTC. Its translation: CSAPIAGRRLTGNEQFF.

This clonotype was detected ten times or more. This sequence joins TRBV5-6 and TRBJ2-7; D is perhaps TRBD1 or TRBD2 (5 bases each). The V gene lost 6 bases and the J gene lost 3 bases, with 16 bases spanning the gap. The CDR3 sequence is 14 residues long. The germline gives CDR1 SGHDT, CDR2 YYEEEE. The CDR3 DNA sequence: TGTGCCAGCACCCTGAGGGGAGCTATCTACGAGCAGTACTTC. Amino acids: CASTLRGAIYEQYF.

This clonotype came up many times. The chain combines TRBV6-5 with TRBJ2-1, with TRBD2 identical over 11 bases. V shed 2 bases and J 0 bases; nucleotides not matched to a gene: 9. Germline V CDR1 and CDR2: MNHEY, SVGAGI. This CDR3 is built from 19 residues. CDR3 coding DNA: TGTGCCAGCAGTTACACAACTAGCGGGGGTAGGAGCTCCTACAATGAGCAGTTCTTC. Translated, it gives CASSYTTSGGRSSYNEQFF.

This chain joins TRBV30 and TRBJ1-1, with D possibly TRBD1 on 5 matching bases. The CDR3 loop spans 12 amino acids. Per the germline V gene, CDR1 is GTSNPN and CDR2 is SVGIG (reference sequence). Trimming cost V 3 bases and J 4 bases, with 9 bases left between them. CDR3 sequence (DNA): TGTGCCTGGAGAGGGGTGATCACTGAAGCTTTCTTT. It translates to CAWRGVITEAFF.

This clonotype was recorded a few times. This rearrangement joins TRBV7-9 to TRBJ1-2, with D uncertain. The CDR3 extends over 13 amino acids. V gave up 2 bases and J gave up 5 bases, with 9 bases separating them. Germline loops: CDR1 SEHNR, CDR2 FQNEAQ (reference sequence). The CDR3 bases are TGTGCCAGCAGCTTAATGGGTGTTTATGGCTACACCTTC. Protein product: CASSLMGVYGYTF.

The rearrangement uses TRBV5-4 and TRBJ1-6; D possibly corresponds to TRBD1 (5 bases). Trimming pared 4 bases from V and 9 bases from J, leaving 14 bases between. This CDR3 has 14 amino acids. Germline V gene lookup returns CDR1 SGHNT and CDR2 YYREEE (reference sequence). In DNA, the CDR3 is TGTGCCAGCAGCAGAAGGGACGACGGTTCACCCCTCCACTTT. Protein product: CASSRRDDGSPLHF.

This clonotype was counted at least ten times. This rearrangement joins TRBV4-3 to TRBJ2-3; D gene uncertain. The CDR3 totals 14 residues. V lost 5 bases and J 2 bases, leaving 11 bases between the germline ends. The germline gives CDR1 LGHNA, CDR2 YSLEER. Here the CDR3 DNA reads TGCGCCAGCAGCATGAGCAAGAACACAGATACGCAGTATTTT. The encoded protein is CASSMSKNTDTQYF.

This clonotype was counted many times. This chain links TRBV12-3 or TRBV12-4 with TRBJ2-3; no definite D call. CDR3 length: 12 residues. Trimming cost V 6 bases and J 8 bases, with 12 bases left between them. CDR3 bases: TGTGCCAGCAGCCGCGGACCGGGTACGCAGTATTTT. Protein: CASSRGPGTQYF.

This clonotype was detected ten times or more. V is TRBV5-1 and J is TRBJ2-5; D perhaps matches TRBD1 (5 bases). Trimming shortened V by 0 bases and J by 0 bases, and 12 bases separated the two germline ends. Germline assignment: CDR1 SGHRS and CDR2 YFSETQ. The CDR3 consists of 16 residues. The CDR3 loop reads CASSLAARAYQETQYF. Written as DNA, the CDR3 is TGCGCCAGCAGCTTGGCCGCCAGGGCTTACCAAGAGACCCAGTACTTC.

The sample holds many counts of this clonotype. The rearrangement joins TRBV12-3 or TRBV12-4 to TRBJ2-7, with 7 bases fitting TRBD1. The CDR3 spans 12 residues. V gave up 5 bases and J gave up 6 bases; unmatched junction bases: 4. CDR3 in DNA: TGTGCCAGCAGTCGGGACAGTCCCGAGCAGTACTTC. This encodes CASSRDSPEQYF.

This clonotype appeared many times. The rearrangement uses TRBV4-3 and TRBJ2-5; no reliable D call. This CDR3 has 13 amino acids. The germline CDR1 and CDR2 sequences are LGHNA and YSLEER. Trimming pared 2 bases from V and 4 bases from J, leaving 8 bases between. The CDR3 loop is CASSQNYLETQYF. CDR3 bases: TGCGCCAGCAGCCAAAATTACCTAGAGACCCAGTACTTC.

This clonotype was observed a few times. The CDR3 sequence: CASTRAGETEAFF. Written as DNA, the CDR3 is TGCGCCAGCACTCGCGCAGGGGAAACTGAAGCTTTCTTT. V usage is TRBV5-1 and J usage is TRBJ1-1; D might be TRBD1 (6 bases). The germline V and J ends were trimmed by 6 bases and 5 bases, with 14 bases remaining between them. This CDR3 region has 13 residues. CDR1 is SGHRS, CDR2 YFSETQ, per germline.

This clonotype was counted ten times or more. The V gene is TRBV7-2, the J gene TRBJ1-1, with no clear D. The CDR3 runs 15 residues. V was clipped by 5 bases and J by 4 bases, with 17 bases between them. Germline-derived CDR1 and CDR2 are SGHTA and FQGNSA. CDR3 DNA sequence: TGTGCCAGCAGCCCAGCGGGAGGAGGTGGCACTGAAGCTTTCTTT. Translated: CASSPAGGGGTEAFF.

This clonotype was detected only a few times. The chain couples TRBV10-3 to TRBJ1-1, with D tentatively TRBD1 (6 bases). The V end was cut by 3 bases, the J end by 0 bases, with 11 bases between. Germline CDR1 is ENHRY and CDR2 is SYGVKD. The CDR3 length is 15 residues. The CDR3 loop is CAISDTGTMNTEAFF. DNA of the CDR3: TGTGCCATCAGTGATACAGGGACCATGAACACTGAAGCTTTCTTT.